These T cell receptor beta chains were read from a single sample in a study of T-cell reconstitution after alpha-beta-depleted transplantation in children. TCRdb recomputed calls from the PCR reads with MiXCR, one row per CDR3 protein. There are about 460,000 distinct CDR3 sequences in the sample; 8% to 11% occur only once, and just over 2% lies in the top ten. The sample was PBMCs, taken before TCRalphabeta/CD19-depleted stem cell transplant. The receptor source for this set is a child aged 2-15 years with inherited bone marrow failure, due to receive a stem cell transplant. CDR3s include the opening cysteine and the closing phenylalanine or tryptophan. A D gene is named only where the DNA matches it firmly. Rows give clone size only sometimes, using once, few, many, or a class for an expanded clone.

J	V	size	D	CDR3	DNA
TRBJ2-2	TRBV7-8	few	NA	CASSLDGVPGELFF	TGTGCCAGCAGCTTAGACGGGGTTCCCGGGGAGCTGTTTTTT
TRBJ2-7	TRBV29-1	many	NA	CSVEAGTSYEQYF	TGCAGCGTCGAGGCCGGGACTTCCTACGAGCAGTACTTC
TRBJ2-1	TRBV5-1	few	NA	CASSPSPTSYNEQFF	TGCGCCAGCAGCCCCTCTCCTACCTCCTACAATGAGCAGTTCTTC
TRBJ2-2	TRBV9	many	NA	CALLAPQDDTGELFF	TGTGCCTTACTAGCACCACAGGATGACACCGGGGAGCTGTTTTTT
TRBJ2-2	TRBV7-8	many	TRBD2	CASSLAWAGELELFF	TGTGCCAGCAGCTTAGCGTGGGCGGGAGAGTTGGAGCTGTTTTTT
TRBJ2-1	TRBV4-2	NA	TRBD1	CASSQPGQGGDNEQFF	TGTGCCAGCAGCCAACCGGGACAGGGAGGAGACAATGAGCAGTTCTTC
TRBJ2-5	TRBV28	many	TRBD2	CASSTPGLAAIQETQYF	TGTGCCAGCAGCACCCCGGGACTAGCGGCTATACAAGAGACCCAGTACTTC
TRBJ2-7	TRBV27	few	NA	CASSKMRNFYEQYF	TGTGCCAGCAGCAAGATGAGGAACTTCTACGAGCAGTACTTC
TRBJ2-5	TRBV29-1	many	NA	CSVELQAEKEETQYF	TGCAGCGTTGAACTGCAAGCGGAGAAGGAAGAGACCCAGTACTTC
TRBJ1-1	TRBV12-3/TRBV12-4	NA	NA	CASRKRADTMNTEAFF	TGTGCCAGCAGAAAGCGGGCCGACACCATGAACACTGAAGCTTTCTTT
TRBJ2-1	TRBV20-1	few	TRBD2	CSAASGRGDNEQFF	TGCAGTGCTGCTAGCGGGAGAGGGGACAATGAGCAGTTCTTC
TRBJ2-7	TRBV4-3	many	NA	CASSQVWGRDEQYF	TGCGCCAGCAGCCAAGTCTGGGGGCGGGACGAGCAGTACTTC
TRBJ1-5	TRBV3-1	NA	NA	CASSQALSNQPQHF	TGTGCCAGCAGCCAAGCTTTAAGCAATCAGCCCCAGCATTTT
TRBJ2-1	TRBV5-1	many	TRBD2	CASSTGLAGPYNEQFF	TGCGCCAGCAGCACGGGACTAGCGGGCCCGTACAATGAGCAGTTCTTC
TRBJ2-1	TRBV4-3	few	TRBD2	CASSPRLAGAFNEQFF	TGCGCCAGCAGCCCGCGACTAGCGGGAGCTTTCAATGAGCAGTTCTTC
TRBJ1-1	TRBV5-5	many	NA	CASSFKIEIEAFF	TGTGCCAGCAGCTTCAAAATCGAGATTGAAGCTTTCTTT
TRBJ2-5	TRBV7-2	many	NA	CASSRLRSETQYF	TGTGCCAGCAGCCGCCTGCGTTCGGAGACCCAGTACTTC
TRBJ2-1	TRBV11-2	many	TRBD2	CASSPGGGLAGPHSYNEQFF	TGTGCCAGCAGCCCCGGCGGGGGACTAGCGGGTCCCCACTCCTACAATGAGCAGTTCTTC
TRBJ2-1	TRBV28	NA	TRBD2	CASSRKGLAGMNEQFF	TGTGCCAGCAGCCGTAAGGGACTAGCGGGAATGAATGAGCAGTTCTTC
TRBJ2-7	TRBV24-1	many	TRBD1	CATSASGQGDSYEQYF	TGTGCCACCAGTGCATCGGGACAGGGGGACTCCTACGAGCAGTACTTC
TRBJ2-3	TRBV5-1	NA	NA	CASSFPQNTDTQYF	TGCGCCAGCAGCTTCCCGCAGAACACAGATACGCAGTATTTT
TRBJ2-1	TRBV12-3/TRBV12-4	many	NA	CASSPGLIYNEQFF	TGTGCCAGCAGCCCGGGGTTGATATACAATGAGCAGTTCTTC
TRBJ1-1	TRBV28	many	TRBD1	CASIHRGRAEAFF	TGTGCCAGCATCCACAGGGGGCGGGCTGAAGCTTTCTTT
TRBJ2-1	TRBV15	many	TRBD2	CATSRRTSGYNEQFF	TGTGCCACCAGCCGACGGACTAGCGGGTACAATGAGCAGTTCTTC
TRBJ2-7	TRBV7-2	many	NA	CASSLRGGAPSYEQYF	TGTGCCAGCAGCTTAAGGGGGGGCGCCCCGAGCTACGAGCAGTACTTC
TRBJ2-3	TRBV6-5	many	NA	CASSYVSGDTQYF	TGTGCCAGCAGTTATGTGTCGGGAGATACGCAGTATTTT
TRBJ1-2	TRBV7-2	many	TRBD1	CASSLPDRNYGYTF	TGTGCCAGCAGCCTGCCGGACAGGAACTATGGCTACACCTTC
TRBJ2-1	TRBV29-1	many	TRBD2	CSGLAGNNEQFF	TGCAGTGGACTAGCGGGAAACAATGAGCAGTTCTTC
TRBJ2-2	TRBV6-2/TRBV6-3	NA	TRBD2	CASKGLAGATGELFF	TGTGCCAGCAAGGGACTAGCGGGAGCCACCGGGGAGCTGTTTTTT
TRBJ1-2	TRBV3-1	few	NA	CASSQVGRRQDYGYTF	TGTGCCAGCAGCCAGGTGGGCAGGCGCCAAGATTATGGCTACACCTTC
TRBJ2-7	TRBV29-1	many	TRBD1	CSVALAGGAYEQYF	TGCAGCGTTGCCCTGGCAGGGGGAGCCTACGAGCAGTACTTC
TRBJ1-3	TRBV7-9	NA	TRBD1	CASSPGGEDTIYF	TGTGCCAGCAGCCCAGGGGGGGAGGACACCATATATTTT
TRBJ2-7	TRBV28	NA	NA	CASSLPQGYEQYF	TGTGCCAGCAGTTTACCACAGGGTTACGAGCAGTACTTC
TRBJ2-1	TRBV4-3	NA	TRBD2	CASSPDFTSGSNEQFF	TGCGCCAGCAGCCCAGATTTTACTAGCGGGAGCAATGAGCAGTTCTTC
TRBJ2-5	TRBV19	few	NA	CSSSMARERETQYF	TGTTCCAGTAGTATGGCGAGGGAGAGGGAGACCCAGTACTTC
TRBJ2-1	TRBV20-1	few	NA	CSAPRESYNEQFF	TGCAGTGCCCCTCGGGAGTCCTACAATGAGCAGTTCTTC
TRBJ1-2	TRBV7-2	many	TRBD1	CASSFRPGRQGHYGYTF	TGTGCCAGCAGCTTCCGACCGGGAAGACAGGGACACTATGGCTACACCTTC
TRBJ2-5	TRBV10-1	many	TRBD2	CASTPSGRETQYF	TGCGCCAGCACTCCTAGCGGGAGGGAGACCCAGTACTTC
TRBJ2-1	TRBV29-1	many	TRBD2	CSVDGLAGGRGDYNEQFF	TGCAGCGTCGACGGACTAGCGGGAGGAAGAGGGGATTACAATGAGCAGTTCTTC
TRBJ2-7	TRBV5-1	many	TRBD2	CASSPWAGVSYEQYF	TGCGCCAGCAGCCCATGGGCGGGAGTCTCCTACGAGCAGTACTTC
TRBJ1-1	TRBV7-9	many	NA	CASSQARGLGDTEAFF	TGTGCCAGCTCCCAAGCGCGGGGACTGGGGGACACTGAAGCTTTCTTT
TRBJ1-5	TRBV9	many	NA	CASSVTGSGQPQHF	TGTGCCAGCAGCGTAACGGGTAGCGGTCAGCCCCAGCATTTT
TRBJ2-5	TRBV18	many	TRBD1	CASSQRTGQGNKETQYF	TGTGCCAGCTCACAGCGAACCGGACAGGGGAATAAAGAGACCCAGTACTTC
TRBJ2-3	TRBV4-1	many	TRBD1	CASSQQQGRGTDTQYF	TGCGCCAGCAGCCAACAACAGGGGAGAGGCACAGATACGCAGTATTTT
TRBJ2-3	TRBV4-3	many	TRBD2	CASSQAGPSGGTDTQYF	TGCGCCAGCAGCCAAGCGGGTCCTAGCGGGGGAACAGATACGCAGTATTTT
TRBJ2-7	TRBV30	many	NA	CAWSVGSGRTYEQYF	TGTGCCTGGAGTGTGGGTTCGGGGCGGACCTACGAGCAGTACTTC
TRBJ2-1	TRBV5-1	many	NA	CASSLAFYNEQFF	TGCGCCAGCAGCTTGGCCTTCTACAATGAGCAGTTTTTC